The rows below give T cell receptor beta chains drawn from one sample of a study of T cells after yellow fever vaccination. MiXCR, run by TCRdb on the 5' RACE reads, gives a single entry per CDR3 protein. The data hold more than 350,000 distinct CDR3 sequences, with 11% observed a single time. Sequenced material: PBMCs, taken on the day of the first yellow fever vaccination. The receptor source for this set is a man between 18 and 35 years old who received the YFV17D yellow fever vaccine. CDR3s include the opening cysteine and the closing phenylalanine or tryptophan. Each record gives: V gene, J gene, D gene, clone size, CDR3 DNA, CDR3 protein. D genes are given only for firm matches. For some rows the clone size is stated as once, few or many, or as a class when expanded; others skip it.

v_call: TRBV29-1; j_call: TRBJ1-1; d_call: -; clone_size: few; cdr3_nt: TGCAGCGTTGATTGGACGAACACTGAAGCTTTCTTT; cdr3_aa: CSVDWTNTEAFF
v_call: TRBV14; j_call: TRBJ2-2; d_call: TRBD2; clone_size: -; cdr3_nt: TGTGCCAGCAGCCAAGCGGGACTAGCGGGGCGGGAGCTGTTTTTT; cdr3_aa: CASSQAGLAGRELFF
v_call: TRBV5-1; j_call: TRBJ2-7; d_call: -; clone_size: -; cdr3_nt: TGCGCCAGCAGCTGGGACTCGGGGATGGAGCAGTACTTC; cdr3_aa: CASSWDSGMEQYF
v_call: TRBV6-1; j_call: TRBJ1-1; d_call: -; clone_size: -; cdr3_nt: TGTGCCAGCAGTCCCGCGGGACACCCGAACACTGAAGCTTTCTTT; cdr3_aa: CASSPAGHPNTEAFF
v_call: TRBV4-1; j_call: TRBJ1-6; d_call: TRBD1; clone_size: -; cdr3_nt: TGCGCCAGCAGCCAAGCCCCCCGGGACAGGAATTCACCCCTCCACTTT; cdr3_aa: CASSQAPRDRNSPLHF
v_call: TRBV5-4; j_call: TRBJ2-3; d_call: -; clone_size: few; cdr3_nt: TGTGCCAGCCACAGGGGCACAGATACGCAGTATTTT; cdr3_aa: CASHRGTDTQYF
v_call: TRBV20-1; j_call: TRBJ2-1; d_call: -; clone_size: -; cdr3_nt: TGCAGTGCTAGCCGGCCACTAGCTGGCCATGAGCAGTTCTTC; cdr3_aa: CSASRPLAGHEQFF
v_call: TRBV6-1; j_call: TRBJ2-3; d_call: -; clone_size: -; cdr3_nt: TGTGCCAGCAGTGTACAGACAGGGAGGCCAGATACGCAGTATTTT; cdr3_aa: CASSVQTGRPDTQYF
v_call: TRBV5-1; j_call: TRBJ2-2; d_call: -; clone_size: many; cdr3_nt: TGCGCCAGCAGCTTGGGTGCGAGTAACACCGGGGAGCTGTTTTTT; cdr3_aa: CASSLGASNTGELFF
v_call: TRBV4-3; j_call: TRBJ2-4; d_call: -; clone_size: -; cdr3_nt: TGCGCCCAGCTCCCCATTCAGTACTTC; cdr3_aa: CAQLPIQYF
v_call: TRBV7-2; j_call: TRBJ2-3; d_call: -; clone_size: -; cdr3_nt: TGTGCCAGCAGCTTAAACTGGATTAGCACAGATACGCAGTATTTT; cdr3_aa: CASSLNWISTDTQYF
v_call: TRBV3-1; j_call: TRBJ2-3; d_call: -; clone_size: few; cdr3_nt: TGTGCCAGCAGCCGTACTTCACAGGATACGCAGTATTTT; cdr3_aa: CASSRTSQDTQYF
v_call: TRBV7-6; j_call: TRBJ2-7; d_call: -; clone_size: few; cdr3_nt: TGTGCCAGCAGCTTAGGGGACGGGAGCTCCTACGAGCAGTACTTC; cdr3_aa: CASSLGDGSSYEQYF
v_call: TRBV25-1; j_call: TRBJ1-5; d_call: -; clone_size: -; cdr3_nt: TGTGCCAGCAGTGAATCTGGGGCGCGGCAGCCCCAGCATTTT; cdr3_aa: CASSESGARQPQHF
v_call: TRBV5-1; j_call: TRBJ2-1; d_call: TRBD2; clone_size: many; cdr3_nt: TGCGCCAGCAGCGCGGGGACTAGCGGGGATGGGCGGTTCTTC; cdr3_aa: CASSAGTSGDGRFF
v_call: TRBV20-1; j_call: TRBJ1-3; d_call: -; clone_size: -; cdr3_nt: TGCAGTGCTAGAGCTGGGGCAAACTCTGGAAACACCATATATTTT; cdr3_aa: CSARAGANSGNTIYF
v_call: TRBV6-2/TRBV6-3; j_call: TRBJ1-1; d_call: -; clone_size: -; cdr3_nt: TGTGCCAGCAGTCCAGGGAACCATCGGGAGAACACTGAAGCTTTCTTT; cdr3_aa: CASSPGNHRENTEAFF
v_call: TRBV18; j_call: TRBJ1-5; d_call: -; clone_size: -; cdr3_nt: TGTGCCAGCTCACCTCCAGGGGCGGTTGATCAGCCCCAGCATTTT; cdr3_aa: CASSPPGAVDQPQHF
v_call: TRBV11-2; j_call: TRBJ1-6; d_call: -; clone_size: -; cdr3_nt: TGTGCCAGCAGCTTACGGAGGCTGGATACGGGCGGCTCCGGTTCACCCCTCCACTTT; cdr3_aa: CASSLRRLDTGGSGSPLHF